This T cell receptor (beta chain) was sequenced in a study of CD8+CD57+ T cells in acquired aplastic anemia. In the study overall: Sorted CD4+ plus CD8+ cells gave DNA averaging approximately 2.9 ug. Findings and limits, study-wide: A significant difference in CD8+ Simpson's diversity between patients and controls was not found. Fewer than 35 sequences, all CD8+ CDR3, were shared between patients and controls.

On this clonotype itself: Its antigen is not identified.

The germline CDR1 and CDR2 sequences are SNHLY and FYNNEI. The CDR3 has 14 amino acids. Trimming pared 6 bases from V and 4 bases from J, leaving 15 bases between. CD8+CD57+ cell expansion, shown by flow cytometry, had occurred in the patients selected for sequencing. Each patient gave a blood sample that was collected before any therapy had been received. For CDR3 and TCR beta VDJ profiling, genomic DNA was the template used. MiXCR was run by TCRdb on the reads, yielding one entry per CDR3 protein. In the table there are some 200,000 distinct CDR3 sequences, roughly 50% of which are singletons. This chain joins TRBV2 and TRBJ2-5; tentatively, D is TRBD1 (5 bases). This clonotype originated in a human donor with aplastic anemia. The sample consisted of sorted CD4+, CD8+, or CD8+CD57+ T cells (not recorded which) from PBMCs. The CDR3 region has the DNA TGTGCCAGCAGCGAGGACAATGCAGGAGAGACCCAGTACTTC. This gives the protein CASSEDNAGETQYF.